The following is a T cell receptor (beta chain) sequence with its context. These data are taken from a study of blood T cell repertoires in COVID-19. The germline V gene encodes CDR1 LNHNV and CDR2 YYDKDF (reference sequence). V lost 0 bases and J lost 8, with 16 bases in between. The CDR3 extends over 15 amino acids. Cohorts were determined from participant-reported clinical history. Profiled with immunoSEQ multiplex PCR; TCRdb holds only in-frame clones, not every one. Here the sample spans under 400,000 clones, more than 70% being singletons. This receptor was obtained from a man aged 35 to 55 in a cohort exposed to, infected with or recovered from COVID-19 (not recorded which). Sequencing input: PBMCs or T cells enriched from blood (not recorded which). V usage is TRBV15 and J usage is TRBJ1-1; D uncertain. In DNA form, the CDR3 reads TGTGCCACCAGCAGAGATGGGCAGGCCACGCAAGAAGCTTTCTTT. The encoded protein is CATSRDGQATQEAFF.